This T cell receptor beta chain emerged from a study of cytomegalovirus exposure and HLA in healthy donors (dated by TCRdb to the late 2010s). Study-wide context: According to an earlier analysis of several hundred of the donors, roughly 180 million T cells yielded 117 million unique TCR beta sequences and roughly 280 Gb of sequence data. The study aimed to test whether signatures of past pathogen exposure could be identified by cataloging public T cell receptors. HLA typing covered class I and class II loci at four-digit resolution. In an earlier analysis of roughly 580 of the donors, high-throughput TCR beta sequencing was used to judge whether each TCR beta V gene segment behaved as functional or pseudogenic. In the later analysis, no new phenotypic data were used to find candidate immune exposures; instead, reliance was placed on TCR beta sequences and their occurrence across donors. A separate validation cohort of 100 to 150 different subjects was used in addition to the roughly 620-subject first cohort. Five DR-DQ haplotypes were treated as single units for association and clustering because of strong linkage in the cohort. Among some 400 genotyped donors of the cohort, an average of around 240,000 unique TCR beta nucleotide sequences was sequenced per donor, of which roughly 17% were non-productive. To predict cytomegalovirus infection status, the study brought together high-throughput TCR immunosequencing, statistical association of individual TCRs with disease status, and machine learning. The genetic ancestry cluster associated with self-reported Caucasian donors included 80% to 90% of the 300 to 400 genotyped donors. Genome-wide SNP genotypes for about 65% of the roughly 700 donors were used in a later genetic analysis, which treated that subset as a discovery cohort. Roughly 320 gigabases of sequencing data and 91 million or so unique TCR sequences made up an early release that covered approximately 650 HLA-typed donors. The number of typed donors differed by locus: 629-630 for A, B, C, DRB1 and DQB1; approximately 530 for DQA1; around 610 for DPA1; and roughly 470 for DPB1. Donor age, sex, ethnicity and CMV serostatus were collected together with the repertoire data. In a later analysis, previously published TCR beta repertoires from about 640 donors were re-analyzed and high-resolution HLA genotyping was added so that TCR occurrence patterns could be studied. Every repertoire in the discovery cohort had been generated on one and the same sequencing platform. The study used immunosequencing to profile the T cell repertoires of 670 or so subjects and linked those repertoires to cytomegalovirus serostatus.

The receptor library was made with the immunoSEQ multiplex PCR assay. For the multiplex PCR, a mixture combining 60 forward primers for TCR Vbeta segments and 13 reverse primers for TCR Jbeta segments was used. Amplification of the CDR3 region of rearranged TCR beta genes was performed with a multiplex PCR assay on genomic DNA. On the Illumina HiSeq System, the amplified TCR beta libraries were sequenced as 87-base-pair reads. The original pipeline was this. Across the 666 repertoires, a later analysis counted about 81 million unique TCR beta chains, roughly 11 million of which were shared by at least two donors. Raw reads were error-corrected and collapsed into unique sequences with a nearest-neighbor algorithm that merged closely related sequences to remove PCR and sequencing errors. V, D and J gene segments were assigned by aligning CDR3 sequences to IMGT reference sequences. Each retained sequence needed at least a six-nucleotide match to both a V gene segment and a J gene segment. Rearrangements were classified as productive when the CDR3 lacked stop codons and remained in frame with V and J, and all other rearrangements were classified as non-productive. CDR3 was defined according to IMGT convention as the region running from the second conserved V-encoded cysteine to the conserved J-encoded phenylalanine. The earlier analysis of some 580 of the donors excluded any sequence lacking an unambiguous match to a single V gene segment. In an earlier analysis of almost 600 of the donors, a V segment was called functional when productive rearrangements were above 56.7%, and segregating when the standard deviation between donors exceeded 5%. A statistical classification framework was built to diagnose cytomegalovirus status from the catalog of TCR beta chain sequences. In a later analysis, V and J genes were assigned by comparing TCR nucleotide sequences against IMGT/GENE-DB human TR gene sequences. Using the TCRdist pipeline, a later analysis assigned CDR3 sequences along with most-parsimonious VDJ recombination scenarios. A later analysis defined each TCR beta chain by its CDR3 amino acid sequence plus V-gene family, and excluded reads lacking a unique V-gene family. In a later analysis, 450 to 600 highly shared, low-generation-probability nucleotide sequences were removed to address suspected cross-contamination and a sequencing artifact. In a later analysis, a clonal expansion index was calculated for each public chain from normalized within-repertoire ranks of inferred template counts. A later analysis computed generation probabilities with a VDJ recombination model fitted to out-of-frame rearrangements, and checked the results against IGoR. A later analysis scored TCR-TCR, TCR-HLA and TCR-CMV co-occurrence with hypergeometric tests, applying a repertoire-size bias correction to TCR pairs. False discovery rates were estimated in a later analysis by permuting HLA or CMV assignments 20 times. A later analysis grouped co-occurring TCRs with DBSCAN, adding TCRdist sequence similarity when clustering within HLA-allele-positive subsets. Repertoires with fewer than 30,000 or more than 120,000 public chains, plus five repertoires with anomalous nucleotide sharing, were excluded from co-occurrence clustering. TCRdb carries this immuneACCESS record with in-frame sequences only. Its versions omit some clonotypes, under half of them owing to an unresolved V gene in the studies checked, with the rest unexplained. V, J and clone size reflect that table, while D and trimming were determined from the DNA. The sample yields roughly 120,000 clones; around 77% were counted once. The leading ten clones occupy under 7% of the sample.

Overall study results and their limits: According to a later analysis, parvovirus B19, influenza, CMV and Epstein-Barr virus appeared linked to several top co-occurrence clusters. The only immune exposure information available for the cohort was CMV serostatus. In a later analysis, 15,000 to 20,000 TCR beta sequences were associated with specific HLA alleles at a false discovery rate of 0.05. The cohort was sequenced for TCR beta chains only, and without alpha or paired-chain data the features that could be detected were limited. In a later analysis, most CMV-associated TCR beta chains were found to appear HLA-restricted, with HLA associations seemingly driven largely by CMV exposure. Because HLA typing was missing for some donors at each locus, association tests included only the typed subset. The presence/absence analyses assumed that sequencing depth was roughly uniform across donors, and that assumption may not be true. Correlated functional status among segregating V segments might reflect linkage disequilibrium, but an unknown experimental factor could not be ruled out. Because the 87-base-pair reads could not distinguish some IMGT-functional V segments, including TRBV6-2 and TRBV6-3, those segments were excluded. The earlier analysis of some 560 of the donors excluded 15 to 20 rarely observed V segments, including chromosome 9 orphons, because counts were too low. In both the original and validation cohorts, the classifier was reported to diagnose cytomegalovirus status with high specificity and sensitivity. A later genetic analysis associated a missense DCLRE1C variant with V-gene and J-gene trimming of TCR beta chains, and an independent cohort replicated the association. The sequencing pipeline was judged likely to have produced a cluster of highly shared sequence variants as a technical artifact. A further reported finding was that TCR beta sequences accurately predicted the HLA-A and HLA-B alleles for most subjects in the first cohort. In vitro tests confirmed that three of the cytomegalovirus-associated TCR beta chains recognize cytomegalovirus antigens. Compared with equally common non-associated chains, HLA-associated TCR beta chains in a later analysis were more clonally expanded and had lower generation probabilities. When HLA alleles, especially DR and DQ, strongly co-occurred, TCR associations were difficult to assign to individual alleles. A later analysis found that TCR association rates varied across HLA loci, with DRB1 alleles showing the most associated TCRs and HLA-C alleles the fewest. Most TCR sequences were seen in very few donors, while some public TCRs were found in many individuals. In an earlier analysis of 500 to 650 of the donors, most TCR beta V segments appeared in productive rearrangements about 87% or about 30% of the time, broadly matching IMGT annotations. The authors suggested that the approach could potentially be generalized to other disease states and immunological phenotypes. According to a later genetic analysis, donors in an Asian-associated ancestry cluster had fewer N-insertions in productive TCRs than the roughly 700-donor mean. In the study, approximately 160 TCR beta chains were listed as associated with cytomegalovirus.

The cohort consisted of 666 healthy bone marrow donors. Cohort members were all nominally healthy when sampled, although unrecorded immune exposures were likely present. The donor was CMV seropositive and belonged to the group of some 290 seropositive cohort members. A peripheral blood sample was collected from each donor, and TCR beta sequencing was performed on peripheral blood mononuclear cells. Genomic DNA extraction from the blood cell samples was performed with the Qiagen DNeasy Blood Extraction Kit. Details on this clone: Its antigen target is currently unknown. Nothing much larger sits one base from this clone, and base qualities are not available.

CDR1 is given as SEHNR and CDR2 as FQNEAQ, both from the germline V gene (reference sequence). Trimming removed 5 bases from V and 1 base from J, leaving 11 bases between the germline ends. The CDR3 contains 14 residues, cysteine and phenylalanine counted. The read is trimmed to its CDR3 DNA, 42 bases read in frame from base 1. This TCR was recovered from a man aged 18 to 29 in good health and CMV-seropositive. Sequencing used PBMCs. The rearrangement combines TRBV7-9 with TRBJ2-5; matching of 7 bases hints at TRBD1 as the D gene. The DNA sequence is TGTGCCAGCAGCCTGCGGGACAGCCAAGAGACCCAGTACTTC. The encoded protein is CASSLRDSQETQYF. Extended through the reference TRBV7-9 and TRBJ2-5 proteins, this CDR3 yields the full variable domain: DTGVSQNPRHKITKRGQNVTFRCDPISEHNRLYWYRQTLGQGPEFLTYFQNEAQLEKSRLLSDRFSAERPKGSFSTLEIQRTEQGDSAMYLCASSLRDSQETQYFGPGTRLLVL.